What follows are 25 T cell receptor beta chains derived from one specimen sequenced in a study of shared clonotypes between healthy human individuals. Measured with immunoSEQ multiplex PCR; TCRdb has only the in-frame clones, and not every one. The table has millions of clones, 85% to 95% seen once. Sequencing was carried out using naive CD4+ T cells sorted from blood. The subset denotes: CD45RA+ positively selected. The receptors come from a man aged 18 to 29 in good health.

V and J are TRBV18 and TRBJ2-7, with no clear D. Germline lookup yields CDR1 KGHSH and CDR2 LQKENI. V was clipped by 2 bases and J by 7 bases, with 12 bases between them. CDR3 length equals 13 residues. This CDR3 reads CASSPLQEREQYF. Here the CDR3 DNA reads TGTGCCAGCTCACCATTACAAGAAAGGGAGCAGTACTTC. Looking up the rest from reference TRBV18 and TRBJ2-7 gives the full variable domain: NAGVMQNPRHLVRRRGQEARLRCSPMKGHSHVYWYRQLPEEGLKFMVYLQKENIIDESGMPKERFSAEFPKEGPSILRIQQVVRGDSAAYFCASSPLQEREQYFGPGTRLTVT.

A note on this clone: A read error may produce the germline difference seen at one junction end. This rearrangement joins TRBV7-7 to TRBJ2-3; the match to TRBD2 covers 9 bases. Germline lookup yields CDR1 SSHAT and CDR2 FNYEAQ (reference sequence). The CDR3 totals 18 residues. CDR3 DNA sequence: TGTGCTAGCAGCCGTTTAGGGTCTAGCGGGAAAGGTGCAGATACGCAGTATTTT. As protein: CASSRLGSSGKGADTQYF.

There are a few counts of this clone. The chain couples TRBV25-1 to TRBJ2-7, with 11 bases matching TRBD1. Germline CDR1 and CDR2: MGHDK and SYGVNS. V trimming: 4 bases; J trimming: 4 bases; junction bases outside the gene matches: 9. CDR3 length equals 16 residues. Written as DNA, the CDR3 is TGTGCCAGCAGTGCCTGGGGACAGGGGGGAGGGTACGAGCAGTACTTC. Protein sequence: CASSAWGQGGGYEQYF.

The chain couples TRBV6-6 to TRBJ1-6; maybe TRBD1 (6 bases). Germline V CDR1 and CDR2: MNHNY, SVGAGI (reference sequence). V was trimmed by 7 bases and J by 8 bases, leaving 15 bases between them. This CDR3 spans 14 amino acids. The CDR3 sequence: CASTAGVQDSPLHF. The CDR3 bases are TGTGCCAGCACAGCAGGGGTTCAAGATTCACCCCTCCACTTT.

The rearrangement joins TRBV14 to TRBJ2-1, with 8 bases matching TRBD2. This CDR3 comprises 20 residues. V trimming: 0 bases; J trimming: 8 bases; junction bases outside the gene matches: 21. Germline-derived CDR1 and CDR2 are SGHDN and FVKESK. The CDR3 DNA is TGTGCCAGCAGCCAAGACCCGGGACGGATACTAGCGGACCGGGGGGATGAGCAGTTCTTC. Its protein is CASSQDPGRILADRGDEQFF.

The chain links TRBV5-1 to TRBJ2-5; 7 bases align to TRBD2. V trimming: 3 bases; J trimming: 5 bases; junction bases outside the gene matches: 4. Germline lookup yields CDR1 SGHRS and CDR2 YFSETQ. The CDR3 contains 13 residues. DNA of the CDR3: TGCGCCAGCAGCTGGACTAGTTTGGAGACCCAGTACTTC. Its protein is CASSWTSLETQYF. The full variable domain, completed using reference TRBV5-1 and TRBJ2-5, is KAGVTQTPRYLIKTRGQQVTLSCSPISGHRSVSWYQQTPGQGLQFLFEYFSETQRNKGNFPGRFSGRQFSNSRSEMNVSTLELGDSALYLCASSWTSLETQYFGPGTRLLVL.

The chain combines TRBV6-5 with TRBJ1-1; D perhaps matches TRBD1 (6 bases). This CDR3 has 14 amino acids. With 6 bases removed from V and 4 bases from J, the gap between germline ends came to 15 bases. CDR1 MNHEY and CDR2 SVGAGI come from the germline V gene. The CDR3 DNA is TGTGCCAGCAGATATGACAGGTCCTCCACTGAAGCTTTCTTT. This encodes CASRYDRSSTEAFF.

J is TRBJ2-2 and V is TRBV6-5; no clear D. CDR1 is MNHEY and CDR2 is SVGAGI in the germline V gene. CDR3 size: 16 residues. The V gene lost 2 bases and the J gene lost 2 bases, with 12 bases spanning the gap. The CDR3 loop reads CASSYLPDLNTGELFF. The CDR3 DNA is TGTGCCAGCAGTTACCTACCTGACCTCAACACCGGGGAGCTGTTTTTT.

J is TRBJ2-7 and V is TRBV6-4; D not resolved. CDR1 is MRHNA, CDR2 SNTAGT, per germline. Trimming removed 8 bases from V and 3 bases from J, with 8 bases in between. The CDR3 covers 11 residues. CDR3 DNA: TGTGCCAGCGTGGCCTTCTACGAGCAGTACTTC. Translated, it gives CASVAFYEQYF.

This clone has a single count. V is TRBV30 and J is TRBJ2-7, with a weak D call TRBD2 (6 bases). Looked up from germline, CDR1 is GTSNPN and CDR2 is SVGIG (reference sequence). The CDR3 spans 15 residues. Trimming stripped 0 bases from V and 3 bases from J, with 15 bases between. The CDR3 nucleotides read TGTGCCTGGAGTGTTGGAGCGGGCGGGATCTACGAGCAGTACTTC. This sequence encodes CAWSVGAGGIYEQYF. The complete variable domain, with remaining parts taken from reference TRBV30 and TRBJ2-7, reads SQTIHQWPATLVQPVGSPLSLECTVEGTSNPNLYWYRQAAGRGLQLLFYSVGIGQISSEVPQNLSASRPQDRQFILSSKKLLLSDSGFYLCAWSVGAGGIYEQYFGPGTRLTVT.

This chain joins TRBV6-1 and TRBJ1-5, with D unresolved. Trimming removed 2 bases from V and 6 bases from J, with 8 bases in between. Germline CDR1 MNHNS, CDR2 SASEGT. The CDR3 loop spans 13 amino acids. CDR3 coding DNA: TGTGCCAGCAGTGAATTAGGAAGTCAGCCCCAGCATTTT. As protein: CASSELGSQPQHF.

V and J are TRBV11-2 and TRBJ1-2; TRBD1 might be the D (6 bases). Germline V gene lookup returns CDR1 SGHAT and CDR2 FQNNGV. This CDR3 has 14 residues. Trimming took off 4 bases at V and 8 bases at J, with 17 bases between the two ends. CDR3 region: CASSSDSTGIGYTF. The CDR3 DNA is TGTGCCAGCAGCTCGGATAGCACAGGGATCGGCTACACCTTC. Combining the CDR3 with reference TRBV11-2 and TRBJ1-2 gives the whole variable domain EAGVAQSPRYKIIEKRQSVAFWCNPISGHATLYWYQQILGQGPKLLIQFQNNGVVDDSQLPKDRFSAERLKGVDSTLKIQPAKLEDSAVYLCASSSDSTGIGYTFGSGTRLTVV.

The chain carries TRBV4-1 and TRBJ2-1; the match to TRBD2 covers 7 bases. The germline gives CDR1 MGHRA, CDR2 YSYEKL. The CDR3 has 16 residues. V trimming: 1 base; J trimming: 4 bases; junction bases outside the gene matches: 7. The CDR3 DNA follows: TGCGCCAGCAGCCAAGGAGCGCCGGGGGGATACAATGAGCAGTTCTTC. Its protein product is CASSQGAPGGYNEQFF.

The chain carries TRBV7-9 and TRBJ2-5; the match to TRBD2 covers 14 bases. This CDR3 contains 15 residues. After removal of 8 bases from V and 0 bases from J, the junction contained 2 bases not matched to a gene. Germline V lookup: CDR1 SEHNR, CDR2 FQNEAQ (reference sequence). CDR3 sequence: CASGTSGGHQETQYF. The CDR3 region has the DNA TGTGCCAGCGGGACTAGCGGGGGACACCAAGAGACCCAGTACTTC.

V and J are TRBV9 and TRBJ2-7, with 8 positions matching TRBD1. The CDR3 length is 15 residues. In germline, CDR1 is SGDLS, CDR2 YYNGEE. Losses at the gene ends were 4 bases for V and 3 bases for J; bases not matched to a gene: 9. The CDR3 here is CASSPLGTGYYEQYF. Here the CDR3 DNA reads TGTGCCAGCAGCCCCCTTGGGACAGGTTACTACGAGCAGTACTTC.

The chain employs TRBV9 and TRBJ2-1, with 9 positions matching TRBD1. This CDR3 has 20 amino acids. The V segment lost 3 bases and the J segment 0 bases; nucleotides outside the gene matches: 16. From germline, CDR1 is SGDLS and CDR2 YYNGEE. CDR3 sequence: CASSAGDREFTSSSYNEQFF. In nucleotides, the CDR3 is TGTGCCAGCAGCGCGGGGGACAGGGAGTTTACGAGCTCCTCCTACAATGAGCAGTTCTTC.

This clone was detected once. The V and J genes are TRBV5-1 and TRBJ2-5; D unclear. The V and J ends lost 0 bases and 0 bases respectively, with 12 bases between them. CDR1 is SGHRS and CDR2 is YFSETQ in the germline V gene. The CDR3 consists of 16 residues. CDR3 sequence reads: CASSLARSSYQETQYF. DNA for the CDR3: TGCGCCAGCAGCTTGGCCCGGAGTTCGTACCAAGAGACCCAGTACTTC.

This chain connects TRBV25-1 to TRBJ2-5; tentative D call: TRBD1 (6 bases). V lost 2 bases, J lost 4 bases, and 17 bases lay in between. Germline V lookup: CDR1 MGHDK, CDR2 SYGVNS. The CDR3 runs to 16 residues. This CDR3 reads CASSEGHEQGGETQYF. The DNA for the CDR3 is TGTGCCAGCAGTGAAGGGCACGAACAGGGTGGAGAGACCCAGTACTTC.

CDR3 loop: CAISDRVDEQFF. DNA of the CDR3: TGTGCCATCAGTGACAGGGTAGATGAGCAGTTCTTC. The chain recombines TRBV10-3 with TRBJ2-1, with D tentatively TRBD1 (5 bases). From germline, CDR1 is ENHRY and CDR2 SYGVKD. The CDR3 spans 12 residues. V lost 3 bases and J lost 8, with 8 bases in between.

The chain joins TRBV29-1 to TRBJ2-3, with 8 bases matching TRBD2. Germline V CDR1 and CDR2: SQVTM, ANQGSEA. The trim removed 7 bases at V and 4 bases at J, leaving 16 bases unmatched. This CDR3 region has 16 residues. DNA for the CDR3: TGCAGCGCCGGAGGGGGGGAAAGCGGGAGTGCAGATACGCAGTATTTT. This sequence encodes CSAGGGESGSADTQYF.

The chain has TRBV29-1 and TRBJ2-4; TRBD2 is a possible D gene (6 bases). The CDR3 consists of 13 residues. Trimming took off 1 base at V and 9 bases at J, with 13 bases between the two ends. The germline gives CDR1 SQVTM, CDR2 ANQGSEA. The CDR3 protein is CSVEVTSYGIQYF. The DNA of the CDR3 is TGCAGCGTTGAAGTTACTAGCTATGGCATTCAGTACTTC.

The chain employs TRBV10-3 and TRBJ1-3, with 7 bases identical to TRBD1. CDR1 is ENHRY, CDR2 SYGVKD, per germline. V shed 3 bases, J shed 4 bases, and the junction held 15 bases outside the gene matches. The CDR3 totals 18 residues. In nucleotides, the CDR3 is TGTGCCATCAGTGACCCGCTCGGGAAGGGGGCCTCCGGAAACACCATATATTTT. It specifies CAISDPLGKGASGNTIYF.

The chain has TRBV18 and TRBJ1-1; 7 positions match TRBD1. The germline CDR1 and CDR2 sequences are KGHSH and LQKENI. Trimming removed 2 bases from V and 2 bases from J; junction bases left unmatched: 5. This CDR3 has 15 amino acids. The CDR3: CASSPFQGENTEAFF. The CDR3 nucleotides are TGTGCCAGCTCACCATTTCAGGGGGAAAACACTGAAGCTTTCTTT.

The CDR3 DNA reads as TGCGCCAGCAGTGAGCCGGGACAGTCTACCGAGCAGTACTTC. This gives the protein CASSEPGQSTEQYF. The J gene is TRBJ2-7, the V gene TRBV10-2, with 7 positions matching TRBD1. V was pared by 2 bases and J by 6 bases, with 7 bases of the junction left unmatched. Germline CDR1 WSHSY, CDR2 SAAADI. This CDR3 spans 14 amino acids.

The chain couples TRBV5-6 to TRBJ1-1; D gene uncertain. Trimming left V 4 bases short and J 4 bases short, with 14 bases between. The CDR3 spans 14 residues. The germline V gene has CDR1 SGHDT and CDR2 YYEEEE. In nucleotides, the CDR3 is TGTGCCAGCAGCCAAGGACGAGGTGGCACTGAAGCTTTCTTT. Protein: CASSQGRGGTEAFF.